This T cell receptor beta chain was profiled in a study of CD8 T cells in ankylosing spondylitis. Regarding the study as a whole: In synovial fluid and blood from reactive arthritis, some motif variants were previously reported. The study identified a TCR beta motif of under ten highly homologous variants that appeared characteristic of ankylosing spondylitis blood. Clones tied to disease were said to be significantly enriched in matched ankylosing spondylitis synovial fluid. Relatively scarce in peripheral blood, disease-linked clones were CD8+.

Regarding this clonotype: Antigen: not known.

This CDR3 region has 13 residues. The V gene's germline CDR1 is MNHEY and CDR2 SVGEGT. V dropped 2 bases and J dropped 3 bases, with 7 bases sitting between them. Each TCR beta library was made by quantitative 5'-RACE that incorporated molecular barcodes. Each CDR3 protein is one row after TCRdb ran MiXCR on the 5' RACE reads. The data contain about 540,000 distinct CDR3 sequences, roughly an eighth of them singletons. The chain employs TRBV6-2 or TRBV6-3 and TRBJ1-1; D is possibly TRBD1 (5 bases). The specimen sequenced was blood, either unsorted or a sorted T cell fraction (not recorded which). The source of this sequence is a male donor with ankylosing spondylitis. CDR3 loop: CASSYEGDTEAFF. As DNA, the CDR3 is TGTGCCAGCAGTTACGAAGGGGACACTGAAGCTTTCTTT.